Listed below are T cell receptor beta chains from one sample, sequenced in a study of T cell repertoires in cytomegalovirus infection. Their cognate antigens are unknown. TCRdb re-analysed the reads in MiXCR, keeping a single row per CDR3 protein. The repertoire includes 100,000 or so distinct CDR3 sequences, under 55% of them detected once, and roughly 74% sits in the top ten. The sample was CD8+ T cells from cultured PBMCs, taken from culture after CMV antigen stimulation. These receptors all stem from a human donor in good health (CMV status not recorded). Some clones in this sample may be carry-over from other donors' samples. Each CDR3 is given with its conserved first and last residue. The D gene is left open where the match is weak. Expanded clones get a size class; other rows say once, few or many, or leave the size out.

d_call j_call clone_size v_call cdr3_aa cdr3_nt
- TRBJ1-5 - TRBV27 CASSPDRYSNQPQHF TGTGCCAGCAGCCCTGATAGGTATAGCAATCAGCCCCAGCATTTT
TRBD1 TRBJ2-3 - TRBV24-1 CATSDNRGTSGRDTQYF TGTGCCACCAGTGACAACAGGGGTACCAGTGGCAGAGATACGCAGTATTTT
- TRBJ2-5 - TRBV12-3/TRBV12-4 CASSFPGQETQYF TGTGCCAGCAGTTTCCCGGGGCAAGAGACCCAGTACTTC
- TRBJ2-3 - TRBV7-2 CASSFSGPIRDTQYF TGTGCCAGCAGCTTCTCGGGACCAATCAGGGATACGCAGTATTTT
- TRBJ1-2 few TRBV4-2 CASRTGYGYTF TGTGCCAGCAGAACCGGGTACGGCTACACCTTC
- TRBJ1-6 few TRBV7-8 CASSEDLPGNSPLHF TGTGCCAGCAGCGAGGACTTACCCGGGAATTCACCCCTCCACTTT
TRBD1 TRBJ2-5 - TRBV28 CASRPKTGEETQYF TGTGCCAGCCGCCCAAAGACAGGGGAAGAGACCCAGTACTTC
- TRBJ2-7 - TRBV20-1 CSARQVLSTYEQYF TGCAGTGCTAGACAGGTACTCTCAACCTACGAGCAGTACTTC
- TRBJ2-3 - TRBV5-5 CASSYPGTVYSTDTQYF TGTGCCAGCAGCTATCCCGGGACTGTTTATAGCACAGATACGCAGTATTTT
- TRBJ1-6 many TRBV19 CASSPGPPSSYNSPLHF TGTGCCAGTAGTCCCGGACCGCCGAGCTCCTATAATTCACCCCTCCACTTT
- TRBJ1-6 many TRBV7-8 CASSLLGRTGWYSPLHF TGTGCCAGCAGCCTACTCGGTAGAACAGGGTGGTATTCACCCCTCCACTTT